The rows below give T cell receptor beta chains drawn from one sample of a study of cytomegalovirus exposure and HLA in healthy donors. TCRdb's table, derived via immunoSEQ multiplex PCR, lists solely in-frame clones and lacks some. The table has about 76,000 clones, less than 80% seen once. Sequencing used PBMCs. Every receptor here comes from a man aged 30 to 39 in good health and CMV-seronegative. Each CDR3 is given without its conserved first and last residue.

TRBV16	TRBJ2-1	ASSQLEAGHEQF
TRBV5-4	TRBJ1-5	ASSAGPSNQPQH
TRBV9	TRBJ1-2	ASSVARVSQGTSSYGYT
TRBV7-2	TRBJ2-1	ASSPDGTGSKEEF
TRBV2	TRBJ1-4	ASRGRGLGKLF
TRBV6-5	TRBJ1-5	ASSPGQANQPQH
TRBV2	TRBJ2-5	ASSGSSVATQY
TRBV7-2	TRBJ2-7	ASSPIRGYEQY
TRBV19	TRBJ1-1	ASSINRNTEAF
TRBV9	TRBJ2-7	ASSASGEPTYEQY